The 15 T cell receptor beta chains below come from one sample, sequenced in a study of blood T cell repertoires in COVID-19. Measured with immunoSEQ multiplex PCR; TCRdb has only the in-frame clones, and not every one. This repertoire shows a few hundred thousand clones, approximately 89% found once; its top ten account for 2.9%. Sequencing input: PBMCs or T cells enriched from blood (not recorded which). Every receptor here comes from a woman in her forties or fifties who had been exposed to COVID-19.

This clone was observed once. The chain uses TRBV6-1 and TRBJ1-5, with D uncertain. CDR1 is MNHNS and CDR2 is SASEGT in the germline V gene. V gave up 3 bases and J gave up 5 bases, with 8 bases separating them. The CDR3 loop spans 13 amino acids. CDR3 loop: CASSDGGHQPQHF. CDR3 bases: TGTGCCAGCAGTGACGGTGGGCATCAGCCCCAGCATTTT.

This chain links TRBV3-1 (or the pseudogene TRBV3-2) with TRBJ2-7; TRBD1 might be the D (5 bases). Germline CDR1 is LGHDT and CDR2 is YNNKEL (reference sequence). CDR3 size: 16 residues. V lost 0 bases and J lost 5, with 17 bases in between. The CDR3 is CASSQDRVRDIHEQYF. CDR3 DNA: TGTGCCAGCAGCCAAGATAGGGTCAGGGATATCCACGAGCAGTACTTC.

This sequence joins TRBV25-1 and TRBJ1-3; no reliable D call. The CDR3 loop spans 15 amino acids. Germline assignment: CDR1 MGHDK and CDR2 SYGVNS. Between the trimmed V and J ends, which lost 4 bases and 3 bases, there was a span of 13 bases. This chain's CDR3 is CASSGPGELGNTIYF. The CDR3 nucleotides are TGTGCCAGCAGTGGCCCCGGGGAGCTTGGAAACACCATATATTTT.

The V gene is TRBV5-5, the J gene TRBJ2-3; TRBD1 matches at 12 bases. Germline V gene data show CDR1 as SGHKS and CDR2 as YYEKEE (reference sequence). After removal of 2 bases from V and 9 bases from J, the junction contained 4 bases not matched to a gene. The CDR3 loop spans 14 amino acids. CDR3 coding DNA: TGTGCCAGCAGCTTTGGGGACAGGGGGCGGACGCAGTATTTT. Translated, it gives CASSFGDRGRTQYF.

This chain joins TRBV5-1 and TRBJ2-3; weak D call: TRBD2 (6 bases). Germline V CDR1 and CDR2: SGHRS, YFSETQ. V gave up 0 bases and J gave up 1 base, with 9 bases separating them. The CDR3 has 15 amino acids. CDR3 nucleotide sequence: TGCGCCAGCAGCTTGGGAGGGGAGGGCACAGATACGCAGTATTTT. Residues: CASSLGGEGTDTQYF.

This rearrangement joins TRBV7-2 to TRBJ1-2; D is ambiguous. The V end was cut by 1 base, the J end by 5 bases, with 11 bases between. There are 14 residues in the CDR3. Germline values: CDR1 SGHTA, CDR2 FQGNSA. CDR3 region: CASSLDAGYYGYTF. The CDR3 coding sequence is TGTGCCAGCAGCTTAGACGCAGGTTATTATGGCTACACCTTC.

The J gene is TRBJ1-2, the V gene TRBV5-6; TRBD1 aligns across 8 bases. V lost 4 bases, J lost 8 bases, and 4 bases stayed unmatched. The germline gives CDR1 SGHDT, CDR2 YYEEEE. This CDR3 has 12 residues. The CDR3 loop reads CASSGQGPGYTF. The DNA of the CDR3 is TGTGCCAGCAGCGGACAGGGCCCCGGCTACACCTTC.

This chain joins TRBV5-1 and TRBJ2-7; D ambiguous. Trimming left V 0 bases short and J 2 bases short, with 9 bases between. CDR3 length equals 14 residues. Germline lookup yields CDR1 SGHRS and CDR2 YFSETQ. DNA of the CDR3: TGCGCCAGCAGCTTGGGTGTAACGGCCTACGAGCAGTACTTC. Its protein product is CASSLGVTAYEQYF.

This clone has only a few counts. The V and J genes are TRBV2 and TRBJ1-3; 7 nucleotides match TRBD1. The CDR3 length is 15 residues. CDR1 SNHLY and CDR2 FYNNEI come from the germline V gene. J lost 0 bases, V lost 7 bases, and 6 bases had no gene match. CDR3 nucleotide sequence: TGTGCCAGCAAAGAGGGACAGTTCTCTGGAAACACCATATATTTT. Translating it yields CASKEGQFSGNTIYF. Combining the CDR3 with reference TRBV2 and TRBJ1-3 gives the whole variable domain EPEVTQTPSHQVTQMGQEVILRCVPISNHLYFYWYRQILGQKVEFLVSFYNNEISEKSEIFDDQFSVERPDGSNFTLKIRSTKLEDSAMYFCASKEGQFSGNTIYFGEGSWLTVV.

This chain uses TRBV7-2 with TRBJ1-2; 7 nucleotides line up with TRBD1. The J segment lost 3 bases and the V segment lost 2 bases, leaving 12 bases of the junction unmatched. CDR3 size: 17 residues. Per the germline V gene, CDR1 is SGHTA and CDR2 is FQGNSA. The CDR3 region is CASSLRFNRGRDYGYTF. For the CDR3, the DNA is TGTGCCAGCAGCTTACGTTTTAATAGGGGGCGAGACTATGGCTACACCTTC. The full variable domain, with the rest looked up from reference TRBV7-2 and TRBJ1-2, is GAGVSQSPSNKVTEKGKDVELRCDPISGHTALYWYRQSLGQGLEFLIYFQGNSAPDKSGLPSDRFSAERTGGSVSTLTIQRTQQEDSAVYLCASSLRFNRGRDYGYTFGSGTRLTVV.

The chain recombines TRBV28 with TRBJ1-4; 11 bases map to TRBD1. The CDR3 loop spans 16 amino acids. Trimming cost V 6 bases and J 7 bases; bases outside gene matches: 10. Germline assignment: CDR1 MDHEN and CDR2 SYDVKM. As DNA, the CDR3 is TGTGCCAGCAGGAGGACAGGGGGCAAGGCGGGTGAAAAACTGTTTTTT. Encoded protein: CASRRTGGKAGEKLFF.

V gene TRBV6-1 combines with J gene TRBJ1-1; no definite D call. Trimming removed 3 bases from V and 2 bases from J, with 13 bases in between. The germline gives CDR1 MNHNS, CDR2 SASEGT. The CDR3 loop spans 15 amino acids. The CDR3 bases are TGTGCCAGCAGTGACCGCGGAGTCATCAACACTGAAGCTTTCTTT. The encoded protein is CASSDRGVINTEAFF.

CDR3 residues: CASSLDRALSGNTIYF. The CDR3 DNA follows: TGTGCCAGCAGTTTAGACAGAGCACTCTCTGGAAACACCATATATTTT. The rearrangement links TRBV28 to TRBJ1-3, with D tentatively TRBD1 (5 bases). In germline, CDR1 is MDHEN, CDR2 SYDVKM. The ends were cut back, 2 bases at V and 0 bases at J, with 11 bases in the middle. This CDR3 has 16 amino acids.

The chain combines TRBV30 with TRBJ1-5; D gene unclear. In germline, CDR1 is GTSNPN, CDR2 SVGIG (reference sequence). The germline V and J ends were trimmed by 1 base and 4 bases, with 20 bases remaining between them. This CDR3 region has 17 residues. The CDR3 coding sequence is TGTGCCTGGAGTGCCCCATTCCCTCGGGAGGCTAATCAGCCCCAGCATTTT. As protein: CAWSAPFPREANQPQHF.

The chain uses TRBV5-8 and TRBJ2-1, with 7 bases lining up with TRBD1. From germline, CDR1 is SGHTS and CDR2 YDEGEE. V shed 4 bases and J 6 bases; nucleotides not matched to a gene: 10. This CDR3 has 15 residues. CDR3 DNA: TGTGCCAGCAGCCCACAGGGGCAGGTGGGCAATGAGCAGTTCTTC. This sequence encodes CASSPQGQVGNEQFF.